The 3 T cell receptor beta chains below were found in one sample sequenced in a study of shared clonotypes between healthy human individuals. The data were produced by immunoSEQ multiplex PCR, yet TCRdb's version contains in-frame clones alone and is incomplete. Found here are around 2,100,000 clones, just under 95% of them singletons; the top ten hold roughly 1%. Terminally differentiated effector memory CD45RA+ cells were excluded from the naive CD8 cells, which were CD45RO-negative and positively selected for CCR7. Sequenced sample: naive CD8+ T cells sorted from blood. The receptors here all came from a man aged 18-30 years in good health.

The J gene is TRBJ1-1, the V gene TRBV7-9, with 12 bases identical to TRBD1. The CDR3 loop spans 15 amino acids. The germline V gene has CDR1 SEHNR and CDR2 FQNEAQ (reference sequence). V was pared by 4 bases and J by 4 bases, with 4 bases of the junction left unmatched. CDR3 in DNA: TGTGCCAGCAGCTGGGGACAGGGGGCCGGCACTGAAGCTTTCTTT. Translation: CASSWGQGAGTEAFF.

V usage is TRBV13 and J usage is TRBJ2-1; D remains ambiguous. This CDR3 region has 14 residues. Germline V gives CDR1 PRHDT, CDR2 FYEKMQ (reference sequence). Trimming cost V 3 bases and J 6 bases, with 12 bases left between them. This chain's CDR3 is CASSFQSRFNEQFF. The DNA for the CDR3 is TGTGCCAGCAGCTTTCAGTCACGCTTCAATGAGCAGTTCTTC.

The V call is TRBV27, the J call TRBJ2-7; D might be TRBD1 (6 bases). Trimming left V 4 bases short and J 2 bases short, with 9 bases between. The CDR3 is made up of 13 amino acids. Per germline, CDR1 MNHEY and CDR2 SMNVEV (reference sequence). CDR3 DNA sequence: TGTGCCAGCAGTTCGGACAGAACCTACGAGCAGTACTTC. This codes for CASSSDRTYEQYF.